A single sample gave rise to the 23 T cell receptor beta chains below, sequenced in a study of chemoradiotherapy in HPV16-positive cancers. Sequenced by immunoSEQ multiplex PCR; TCRdb stores in-frame clones only, minus some. Of 25,000 to 30,000 clones in the sample, about 93% were seen once. The sample here was blood, taken from a patient who underwent chemoradiotherapy. Receptor source: a human donor with HPV-associated anogenital cancer.

The V and J genes are TRBV5-5 and TRBJ2-7, with TRBD2 identical over 8 bases. V was pared by 0 bases and J by 0 bases, with 5 bases of the junction left unmatched. This CDR3 comprises 16 residues. The germline gives CDR1 SGHKS, CDR2 YYEKEE (reference sequence). The CDR3 sequence is CASSLGPTSVSYEQYF. The CDR3 coding sequence is TGTGCCAGCAGCTTGGGCCCGACTAGCGTCTCCTACGAGCAGTACTTC.

The J gene is TRBJ2-4, the V gene TRBV4-3, with TRBD2 matching over 7 bases. J was trimmed by 2 bases and V by 0 bases; bases with no gene match: 7. Per germline, CDR1 LGHNA and CDR2 YSLEER. This CDR3 comprises 17 residues. CDR3 sequence: CASSQDVAGDPKNIQYF. The CDR3 DNA is TGCGCCAGCAGCCAAGATGTGGCGGGGGACCCCAAAAACATTCAGTACTTC.

CDR3 sequence (DNA): TGCGCCAGCAGCTTGGCCGGTGGGAACACTGAAGCTTTCTTT. Encoded protein: CASSLAGGNTEAFF. The rearrangement links TRBV5-1 to TRBJ1-1; no firm D call. Trimming took 0 bases from V and 1 from J, leaving 7 bases between them. Germline V gene sequence: CDR1 SGHRS, CDR2 YFSETQ. The CDR3 has 14 amino acids.

The chain uses TRBV14 and TRBJ2-3, with TRBD1 identical over 7 bases. The CDR3 extends over 15 amino acids. V was clipped by 0 bases and J by 3 bases; unmatched bases: 3. In germline, CDR1 is SGHDN, CDR2 FVKESK. The DNA of the CDR3 is TGTGCCAGCAGCCAAGATTGGACAGGAACAGATACGCAGTATTTT. Translating gives CASSQDWTGTDTQYF. The whole variable domain, filled in from reference TRBV14 and TRBJ2-3, reads EAGVTQFPSHSVIEKGQTVTLRCDPISGHDNLYWYRRVMGKEIKFLLHFVKESKQDESGMPNNRFLAERTGGTYSTLKVQPAELEDSGVYFCASSQDWTGTDTQYFGPGTRLTVL.

V gene TRBV19 combines with J gene TRBJ2-7, with D perhaps matching TRBD2 (6 bases). Trimming shortened V by 5 bases and J by 3 bases, and 17 bases separated the two germline ends. This CDR3 comprises 15 residues. Germline V gene data show CDR1 as LNHDA and CDR2 as SQIVND (reference sequence). CDR3 DNA: TGTGCCAGTAGTGATTCCGGGACTTCTAGCTACGAGCAGTACTTC. As protein: CASSDSGTSSYEQYF.

The V and J genes are TRBV28 and TRBJ1-1, with D unclear. Trimming took 0 bases from V and 0 from J, leaving 2 bases between them. CDR3 size: 13 residues. Germline V CDR1 and CDR2: MDHEN, SYDVKM. CDR3 nucleotides: TGTGCCAGCAGTTTATGGTTGAACACTGAAGCTTTCTTT. This codes for CASSLWLNTEAFF.

The V and J genes are TRBV7-2 and TRBJ1-5; TRBD1 agrees at 8 bases. The germline V gene encodes CDR1 SGHTA and CDR2 FQGNSA. The junction had 8 bases not matched to a gene; V was cut back by 4 bases and J by 3 bases. CDR3 size: 16 residues. The CDR3 region is CASSSGTGYFNQPQHF. CDR3 DNA: TGTGCCAGCAGCTCCGGGACAGGTTACTTCAATCAGCCCCAGCATTTT.

This sequence joins TRBV20-1 and TRBJ1-2, with 7 positions matching TRBD1. The CDR3 totals 9 residues. The germline V gene has CDR1 DFQATT and CDR2 SNEGSKA (reference sequence). The DNA of the CDR3 is TGCAGGACAGGGAATGGCTACACCTTC. The encoded protein is CRTGNGYTF.

The V and J genes are TRBV7-2 and TRBJ2-1, with TRBD1 as a possible D gene (6 bases). In germline, CDR1 is SGHTA, CDR2 FQGNSA. The CDR3 sequence is 15 residues long. Trimming removed 5 bases from V and 1 base from J, with 12 bases in between. The CDR3 DNA reads TGTGCCAGCAGCAACAGGGTTAAGTCCTACAATGAGCAGTTCTTC. Its translation is CASSNRVKSYNEQFF.

The chain links TRBV18 to TRBJ1-4; D possibly corresponds to TRBD1 (5 bases). The length of the CDR3 is 14 residues. V dropped 0 bases and J dropped 6 bases, with 8 bases sitting between them. The V gene's germline CDR1 is KGHSH and CDR2 LQKENI. The CDR3 here is CASSPPVTDEKLFF. As DNA, the CDR3 is TGTGCCAGCTCACCACCTGTGACAGATGAAAAACTGTTTTTT.

The CDR3 DNA reads as TGTGCCAGCAGCTTTCCCGGACGGGGCTCTGAAGCTTTCTTT. Amino acid sequence: CASSFPGRGSEAFF. V usage is TRBV5-4 and J usage is TRBJ1-1, with D possibly matching TRBD1 (5 bases). Germline CDR1 is SGHNT and CDR2 is YYREEE (reference sequence). This CDR3 is built from 14 residues. V lost 2 bases and J 6 bases, leaving 14 bases between the germline ends. Variable domain in full (rest from reference TRBV5-4 and TRBJ1-1): ETGVTQSPTHLIKTRGQQVTLRCSSQSGHNTVSWYQQALGQGPQFIFQYYREEENGRGNFPPRFSGLQFPNYSSELNVNALELDDSALYLCASSFPGRGSEAFFGQGTRLTVV.

V is TRBV29-1 and J is TRBJ2-3; weak D call: TRBD2 (6 bases). The V gene's germline CDR1 is SQVTM and CDR2 ANQGSEA. This CDR3 region has 14 residues. Trimming shortened V by 0 bases and J by 1 base, and 8 bases separated the two germline ends. As DNA, the CDR3 is TGCAGCGTTGAAGATACGGGAGGCACAGATACGCAGTATTTT. It yields the protein CSVEDTGGTDTQYF.

The gene calls are TRBV11-2 and TRBJ2-7, with D maybe TRBD2 (6 bases). The V gene lost 4 bases and the J gene lost 9 bases, with 22 bases spanning the gap. The germline gives CDR1 SGHAT, CDR2 FQNNGV. This CDR3 comprises 15 residues. DNA for the CDR3: TGTGCCAGCAGCTCTCGACTAGTAGGTGAAATCGGGCAGTACTTC. Its protein is CASSSRLVGEIGQYF.

V is TRBV9 and J is TRBJ1-2, with a weak D call TRBD1 (5 bases). The ends were cut back, 4 bases at V and 4 bases at J, with 17 bases in the middle. The CDR3 sequence is 15 residues long. Germline CDR1 and CDR2: SGDLS and YYNGEE. The CDR3, as DNA: TGTGCCAGCAGCAACCTACATGGGGCAGCCTATGGCTACACCTTC. Translating it yields CASSNLHGAAYGYTF.

The V call is TRBV5-1, the J call TRBJ2-1, with TRBD2 identical over 10 bases. The V segment lost 2 bases and the J segment 1 base; nucleotides outside the gene matches: 0. The CDR3 has 15 amino acids. The germline CDR1 and CDR2 sequences are SGHRS and YFSETQ. CDR3 bases: TGCGCCAGCAGCTTACTAGCGGGGTCCTACAATGAGCAGTTCTTC. This translates into CASSLLAGSYNEQFF.

The chain carries TRBV11-2 and TRBJ2-2, with 8 bases identical to TRBD1. After removal of 4 bases from V and 5 bases from J, the junction contained 12 bases not matched to a gene. CDR3 length: 17 residues. Germline lookup yields CDR1 SGHAT and CDR2 FQNNGV. The CDR3 region is CASSYPMTGDGTGELFF. For the CDR3, the DNA is TGTGCCAGCAGCTACCCTATGACAGGGGATGGTACCGGGGAGCTGTTTTTT.

The gene calls are TRBV7-8 and TRBJ2-7; TRBD1 agrees at 9 bases. CDR3 length: 14 amino acids. The V segment lost 6 bases and the J segment 0 bases; nucleotides outside the gene matches: 3. Looked up from germline, CDR1 is SGHVS and CDR2 is FQNEAQ. Here the CDR3 reads CASRSTGGSYEQYF. For the CDR3, the DNA is TGTGCCAGCAGATCGACAGGGGGCTCCTACGAGCAGTACTTC.

This clone has a handful of counts. The rearrangement joins TRBV28 to TRBJ2-7; a weak D match, TRBD1 (6 bases). The CDR3 runs 14 residues. V dropped 6 bases and J dropped 3 bases, with 15 bases sitting between them. In germline, CDR1 is MDHEN, CDR2 SYDVKM. The CDR3 DNA reads as TGTGCCAGCAGGTCAGGGGTTACCGTCTACGAGCAGTACTTC. This sequence encodes CASRSGVTVYEQYF.

This chain joins TRBV7-6 and TRBJ1-4; D may be TRBD1 (6 bases). Germline V gives CDR1 SGHVS, CDR2 FNYEAQ. V lost 0 bases and J lost 5, with 16 bases in between. The CDR3 length is 17 residues. The CDR3 here is CASSLAQTGTSNEKLFF. For the CDR3, the DNA is TGTGCCAGCAGCTTAGCTCAGACAGGCACCTCCAATGAAAAACTGTTTTTT.

J is TRBJ2-5 and V is TRBV19; no clear D gene. The germline CDR1 and CDR2 sequences are LNHDA and SQIVND (reference sequence). This CDR3 contains 13 residues. V was pared by 4 bases and J by 2 bases, with 8 bases between. This chain's CDR3 is CASSRGDQETQYF. In nucleotides, the CDR3 is TGTGCCAGTAGTAGAGGCGATCAAGAGACCCAGTACTTC.

This chain links TRBV11-2 with TRBJ1-2, with a tentative D call TRBD1 (5 bases). Per germline, CDR1 SGHAT and CDR2 FQNNGV. Trimming took off 2 bases at V and 7 bases at J, with 11 bases between the two ends. This CDR3 has 13 amino acids. Here the CDR3 DNA reads TGTGCCAGCAGCTTATATCAGGGAGGTGGCTACACCTTC. Translated, it gives CASSLYQGGGYTF.

This chain uses TRBV27 with TRBJ2-4; D is uncertain. The V gene lost 0 bases and the J gene lost 6 bases, with 6 bases spanning the gap. CDR1 MNHEY and CDR2 SMNVEV come from the germline V gene (reference sequence). The CDR3 is 13 residues long. Here the CDR3 reads CASSLSGRNIQYF. Written as DNA, the CDR3 is TGTGCCAGCAGTTTATCAGGCAGAAACATTCAGTACTTC.

The V call is TRBV9, the J call TRBJ2-3; TRBD2 agrees at 7 bases. The V and J ends lost 4 bases and 4 bases, in that order; junction bases with no gene match: 15. From germline, CDR1 is SGDLS and CDR2 YYNGEE. The CDR3 extends over 17 amino acids. The CDR3 DNA reads as TGTGCCAGCAGCCTTTCGCGGGAGTGGGTGTTTGCAGATACGCAGTATTTT. As protein: CASSLSREWVFADTQYF.